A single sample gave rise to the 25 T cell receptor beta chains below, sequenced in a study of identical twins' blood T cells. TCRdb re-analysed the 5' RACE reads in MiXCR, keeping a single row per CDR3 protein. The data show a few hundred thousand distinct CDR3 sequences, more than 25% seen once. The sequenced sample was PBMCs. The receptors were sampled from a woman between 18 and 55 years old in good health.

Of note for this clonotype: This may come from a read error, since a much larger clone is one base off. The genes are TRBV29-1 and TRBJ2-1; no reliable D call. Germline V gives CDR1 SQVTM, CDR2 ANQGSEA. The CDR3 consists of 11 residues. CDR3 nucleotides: TGCAGCGTGAGTGGGTTCAATAAGCAGTTCTTC. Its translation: CSVSGFNKQFF.

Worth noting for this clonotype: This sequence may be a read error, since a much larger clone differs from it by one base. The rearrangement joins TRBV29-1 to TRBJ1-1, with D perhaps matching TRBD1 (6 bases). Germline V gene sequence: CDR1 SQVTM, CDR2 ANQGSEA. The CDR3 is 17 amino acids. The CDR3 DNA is TGCAGCGTACCACGGGGTTCCATAACGGGAGGGGACACTGAAGCTCTCTTT. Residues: CSVPRGSITGGDTEALF.

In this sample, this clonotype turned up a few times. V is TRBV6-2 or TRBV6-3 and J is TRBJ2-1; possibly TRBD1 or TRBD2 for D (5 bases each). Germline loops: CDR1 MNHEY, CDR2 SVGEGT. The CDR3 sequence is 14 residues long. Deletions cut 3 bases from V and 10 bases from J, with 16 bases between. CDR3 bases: TGTGCCAGCAGTTATACTGGGGGTTCCGGGGAGCAGTTCTTC. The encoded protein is CASSYTGGSGEQFF.

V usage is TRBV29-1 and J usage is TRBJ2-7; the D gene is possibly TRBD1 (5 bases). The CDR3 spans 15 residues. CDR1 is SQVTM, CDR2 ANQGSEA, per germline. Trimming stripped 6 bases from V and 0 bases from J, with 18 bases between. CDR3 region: CSVHVQGRPSYEQYF. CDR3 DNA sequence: TGCAGCGTCCACGTCCAGGGTCGGCCCTCCTACGAGCAGTACTTC.

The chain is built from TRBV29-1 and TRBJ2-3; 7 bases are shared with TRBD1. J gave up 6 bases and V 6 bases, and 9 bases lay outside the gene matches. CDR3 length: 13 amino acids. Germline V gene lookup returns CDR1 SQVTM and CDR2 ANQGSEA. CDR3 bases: TGCAGCGTGGGACAGCTACTTGCGGATACGCAGTATTTT. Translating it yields CSVGQLLADTQYF.

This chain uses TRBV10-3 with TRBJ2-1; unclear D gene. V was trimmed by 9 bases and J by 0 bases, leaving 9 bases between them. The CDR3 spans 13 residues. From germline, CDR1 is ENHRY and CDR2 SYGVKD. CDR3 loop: CAMSETSYNEQFF. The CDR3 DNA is TGTGCCATGAGCGAGACCTCCTACAATGAGCAGTTCTTC.

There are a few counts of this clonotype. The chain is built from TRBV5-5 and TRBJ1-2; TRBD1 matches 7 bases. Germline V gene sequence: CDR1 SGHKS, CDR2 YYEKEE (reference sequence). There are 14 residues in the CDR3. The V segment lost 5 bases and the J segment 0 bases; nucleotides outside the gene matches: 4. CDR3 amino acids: CASSSGTANYGYTF. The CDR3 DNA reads TGTGCCAGCAGTTCCGGGACAGCTAACTATGGCTACACCTTC.

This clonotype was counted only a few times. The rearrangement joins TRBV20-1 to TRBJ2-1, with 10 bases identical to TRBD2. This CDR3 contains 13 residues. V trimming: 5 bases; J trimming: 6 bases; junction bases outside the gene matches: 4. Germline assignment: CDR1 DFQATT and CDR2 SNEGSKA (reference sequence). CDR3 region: CSALAGGINEQFF. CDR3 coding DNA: TGCAGTGCTTTAGCGGGGGGAATCAATGAGCAGTTCTTC.

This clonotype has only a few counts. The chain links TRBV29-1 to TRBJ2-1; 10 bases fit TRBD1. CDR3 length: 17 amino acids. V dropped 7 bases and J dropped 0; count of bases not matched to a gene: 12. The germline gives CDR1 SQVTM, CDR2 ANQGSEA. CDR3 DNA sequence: TGCAGCGCCGCCCGGGACAGGGGATCAAGCTCCTACAATGAGCAGTTCTTC. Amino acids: CSAARDRGSSSYNEQFF.

Here the CDR3 reads CSVGVNEQFF. The CDR3 nucleotides are TGCAGCGTTGGGGTCAATGAGCAGTTCTTC. The V call is TRBV29-1, the J call TRBJ2-1; D unclear. V was clipped by 4 bases and J by 6 bases, with 4 bases between them. The CDR3 extends over 10 amino acids. Germline loops: CDR1 SQVTM, CDR2 ANQGSEA.

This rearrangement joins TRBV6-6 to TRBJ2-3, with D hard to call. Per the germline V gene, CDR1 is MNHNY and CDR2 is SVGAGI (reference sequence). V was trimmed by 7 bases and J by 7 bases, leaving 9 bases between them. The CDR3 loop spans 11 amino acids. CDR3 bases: TGTGCCAGCAAATGGGCCAATACGCAGTATTTT. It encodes CASKWANTQYF.

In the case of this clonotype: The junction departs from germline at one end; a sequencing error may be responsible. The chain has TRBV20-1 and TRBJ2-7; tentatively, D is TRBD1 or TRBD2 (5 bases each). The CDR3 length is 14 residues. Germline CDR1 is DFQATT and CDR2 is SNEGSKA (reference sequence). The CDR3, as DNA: TGCAGTGCTAGAGATTCCTGGGGGACGTACGAGCAGCACTTC. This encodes CSARDSWGTYEQHF.

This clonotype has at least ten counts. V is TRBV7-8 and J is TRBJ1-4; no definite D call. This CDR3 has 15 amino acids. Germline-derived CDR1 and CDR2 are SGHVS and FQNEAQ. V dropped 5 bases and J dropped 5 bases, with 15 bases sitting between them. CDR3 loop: CASSLRRGINEKLFF. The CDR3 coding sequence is TGTGCCAGCAGCCTCCGTAGAGGCATAAATGAAAAACTGTTTTTT.

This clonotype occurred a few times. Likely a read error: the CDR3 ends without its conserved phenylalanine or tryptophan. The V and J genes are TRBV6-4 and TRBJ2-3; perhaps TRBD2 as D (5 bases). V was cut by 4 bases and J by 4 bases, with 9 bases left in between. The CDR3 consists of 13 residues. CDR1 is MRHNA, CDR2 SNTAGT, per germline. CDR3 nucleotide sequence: TGTGCCAGCAGTGCGAGGGTCTCAGATACGCAGTATATT. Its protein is CASSARVSDTQYI.

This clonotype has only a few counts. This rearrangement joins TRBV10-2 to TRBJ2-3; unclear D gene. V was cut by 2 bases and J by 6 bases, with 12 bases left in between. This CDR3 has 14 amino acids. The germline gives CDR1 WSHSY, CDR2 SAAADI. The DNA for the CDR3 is TGCGCCAGCAGTGAGGCCCAGGTAGTTGATACGCAGTATTTT. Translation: CASSEAQVVDTQYF.

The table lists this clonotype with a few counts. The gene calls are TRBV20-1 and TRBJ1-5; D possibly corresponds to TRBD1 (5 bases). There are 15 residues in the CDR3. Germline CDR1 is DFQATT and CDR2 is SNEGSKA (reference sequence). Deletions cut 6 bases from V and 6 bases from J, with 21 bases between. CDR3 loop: CSASYGAVETQPQHF. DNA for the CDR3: TGCAGTGCCAGTTACGGGGCCGTGGAGACTCAGCCCCAGCATTTT.

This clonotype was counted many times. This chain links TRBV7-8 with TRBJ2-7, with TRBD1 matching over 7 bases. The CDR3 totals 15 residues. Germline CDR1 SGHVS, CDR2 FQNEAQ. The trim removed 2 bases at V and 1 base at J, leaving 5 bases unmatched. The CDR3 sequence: CASSLFQGVSYEQYF. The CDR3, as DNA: TGTGCCAGCAGCTTATTCCAGGGGGTTTCCTACGAGCAGTACTTC.

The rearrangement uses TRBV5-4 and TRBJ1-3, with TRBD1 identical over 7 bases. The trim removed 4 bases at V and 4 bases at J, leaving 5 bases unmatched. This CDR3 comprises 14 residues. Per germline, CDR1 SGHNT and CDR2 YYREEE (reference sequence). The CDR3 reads CASSGRDSGNTIYF. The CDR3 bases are TGTGCCAGCAGCGGACGGGACAGCGGAAACACCATATATTTT.

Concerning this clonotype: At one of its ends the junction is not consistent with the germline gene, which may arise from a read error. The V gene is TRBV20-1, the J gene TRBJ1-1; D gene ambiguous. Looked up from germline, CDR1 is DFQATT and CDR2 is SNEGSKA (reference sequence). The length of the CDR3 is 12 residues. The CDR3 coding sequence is TGCAGTTTCGTTGGGAGGAACACTGGAGCTTTCTTT. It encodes CSFVGRNTGAFF.

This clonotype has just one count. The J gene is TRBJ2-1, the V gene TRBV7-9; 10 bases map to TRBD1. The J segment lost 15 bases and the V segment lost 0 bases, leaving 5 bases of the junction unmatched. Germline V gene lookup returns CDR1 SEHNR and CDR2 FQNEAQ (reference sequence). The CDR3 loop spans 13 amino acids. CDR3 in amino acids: CASSLALDRGRFF. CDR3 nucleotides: TGTGCCAGCAGCTTAGCCCTGGACAGGGGGAGGTTCTTC.

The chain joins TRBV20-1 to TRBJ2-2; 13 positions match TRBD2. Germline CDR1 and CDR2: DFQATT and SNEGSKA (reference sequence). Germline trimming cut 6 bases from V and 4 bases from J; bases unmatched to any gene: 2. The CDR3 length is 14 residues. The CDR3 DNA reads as TGCAGTGCCAGACTAGCGGGAGGCACCGGGGAGCTGTTTTTT. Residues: CSARLAGGTGELFF.

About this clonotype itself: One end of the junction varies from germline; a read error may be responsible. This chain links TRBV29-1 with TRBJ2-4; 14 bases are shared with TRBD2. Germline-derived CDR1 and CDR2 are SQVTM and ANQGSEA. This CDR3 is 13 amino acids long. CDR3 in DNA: TGCAGCGTTAGAGGACTAGCGGGAGGCCCCTTTCACTTC. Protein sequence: CSVRGLAGGPFHF.

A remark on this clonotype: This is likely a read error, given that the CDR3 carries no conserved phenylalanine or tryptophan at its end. Here the CDR3 DNA reads TGCGCCAGCAGCCACATTTACAATGAGCAGTTCGTC. It specifies CASSHIYNEQFV. The V call is TRBV5-1, the J call TRBJ2-1; D gene uncertain. The germline V and J ends were trimmed by 4 bases and 4 bases, with 6 bases remaining between them. The CDR3 sequence is 12 residues long. Germline V CDR1 and CDR2: SGHRS, YFSETQ.

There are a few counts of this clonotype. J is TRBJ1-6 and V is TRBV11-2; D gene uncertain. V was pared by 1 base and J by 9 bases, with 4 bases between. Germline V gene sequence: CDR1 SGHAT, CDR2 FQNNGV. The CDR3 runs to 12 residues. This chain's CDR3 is CASSLGRSPLHF. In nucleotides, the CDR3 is TGTGCCAGCAGCTTAGGGCGTTCACCCCTCCACTTT.

CDR3 residues: CSAVSGTGQEKLFF. CDR3 DNA sequence: TGCAGCGCTGTGAGCGGGACAGGGCAAGAAAAACTGTTTTTT. The chain couples TRBV29-1 to TRBJ1-4; 9 positions match TRBD1. The junction had 11 bases not matched to a gene; V was cut back by 7 bases and J by 8 bases. Germline V lookup: CDR1 SQVTM, CDR2 ANQGSEA. The CDR3 is made up of 14 amino acids.